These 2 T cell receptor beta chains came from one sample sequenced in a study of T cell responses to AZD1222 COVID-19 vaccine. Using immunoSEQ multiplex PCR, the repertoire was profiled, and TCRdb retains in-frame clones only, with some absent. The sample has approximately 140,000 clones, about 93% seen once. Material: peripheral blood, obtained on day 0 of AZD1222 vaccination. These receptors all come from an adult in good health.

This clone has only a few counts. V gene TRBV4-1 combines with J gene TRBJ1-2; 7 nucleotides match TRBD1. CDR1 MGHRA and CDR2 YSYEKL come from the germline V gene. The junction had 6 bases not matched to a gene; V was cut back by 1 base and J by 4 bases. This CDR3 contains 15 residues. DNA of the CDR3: TGCGCCAGCAGCCAAGGCGCCAGGGGGATCTATGGCTACACCTTC. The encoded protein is CASSQGARGIYGYTF.

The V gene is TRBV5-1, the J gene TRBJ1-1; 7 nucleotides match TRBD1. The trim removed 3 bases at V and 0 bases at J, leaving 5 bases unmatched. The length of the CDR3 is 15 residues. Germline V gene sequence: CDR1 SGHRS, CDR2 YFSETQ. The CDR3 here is CASSYLTGVNTEAFF. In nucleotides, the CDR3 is TGCGCCAGCAGCTACCTAACAGGGGTGAACACTGAAGCTTTCTTT.